This T cell receptor (beta chain) came from a study of cytomegalovirus exposure and HLA in healthy donors. Overall study findings and caveats: The study labeled 164 TCR beta chains cytomegalovirus-associated. A classifier reportedly called cytomegalovirus status with high sensitivity and specificity. Testing in vitro showed a few CMV-associated chains specific for CMV antigens.

Per the germline V gene, CDR1 is SGHDN and CDR2 is FVKESK. V shed 3 bases and J 3 bases; nucleotides not matched to a gene: 3. The CDR3 has 15 residues. This clone was observed once. Its antigen remains unknown. Profiling relied on immunoSEQ multiplex PCR, and the TCRdb table lists in-frame clones only, not all of them. The sample includes 71,000 or so clones, roughly 95% of them seen just once. Sequencing was performed on PBMCs. This receptor was identified in a young woman in good health and CMV-seropositive. V is TRBV14 and J is TRBJ2-2; 8 bases match TRBD2. This chain's CDR3 is CASSQASGYTGELFF. CDR3 coding DNA: TGTGCCAGCAGCCAGGCTAGCGGGTACACCGGGGAGCTGTTTTTT.